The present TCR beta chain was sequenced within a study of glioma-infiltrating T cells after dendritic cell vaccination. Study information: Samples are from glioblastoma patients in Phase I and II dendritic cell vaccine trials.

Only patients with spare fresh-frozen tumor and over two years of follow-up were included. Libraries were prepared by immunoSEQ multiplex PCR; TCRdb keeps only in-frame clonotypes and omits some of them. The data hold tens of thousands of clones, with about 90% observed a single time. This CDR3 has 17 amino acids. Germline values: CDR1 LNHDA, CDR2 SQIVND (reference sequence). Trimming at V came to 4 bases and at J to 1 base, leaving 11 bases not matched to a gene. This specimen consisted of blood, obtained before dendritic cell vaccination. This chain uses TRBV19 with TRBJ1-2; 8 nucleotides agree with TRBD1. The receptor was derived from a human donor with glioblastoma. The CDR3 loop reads CASSTSAGQGFNYGYTF. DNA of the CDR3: TGTGCCAGTAGTACCTCGGCCGGACAGGGATTTAACTATGGCTACACCTTC.